Below, 16 T cell receptor beta chains from the same sample are listed, as sequenced in a study of neurological immune-mediated disorders. Each CDR3 protein is one row after TCRdb ran MiXCR on the 5' RACE reads. The sample contains just under 40,000 distinct CDR3 sequences, less than 9% of which appear only once. The sequencing input was CD4+ T cells from blood. Source of these receptors: a man aged 50-60 years in good health.

This clonotype was found a few times. This rearrangement joins TRBV18 to TRBJ2-1; 10 bases align to TRBD1. The CDR3 has 15 amino acids. Germline V gene sequence: CDR1 KGHSH, CDR2 LQKENI. J lost 4 bases, V lost 5 bases, and 5 bases had no gene match. CDR3 coding DNA: TGTGCCAGCTCAACCGGGACAGGGGTATACAATGAGCAGTTCTTC. It is translated as CASSTGTGVYNEQFF.

This clonotype was found many times. V gene TRBV7-2 combines with J gene TRBJ2-4; D call uncertain. V shed 6 bases and J shed 0 bases, with 6 bases lying between them. There are 13 residues in the CDR3. Germline V gene lookup returns CDR1 SGHTA and CDR2 FQGNSA. CDR3 sequence (DNA): TGTGCCAGCAGGGGCCCAGCCAAAAACATTCAGTACTTC. Translation gives CASRGPAKNIQYF. Full variable domain (remainder filled in from reference TRBV7-2 and TRBJ2-4): GAGVSQSPSNKVTEKGKDVELRCDPISGHTALYWYRQSLGQGLEFLIYFQGNSAPDKSGLPSDRFSAERTGGSVSTLTIQRTQQEDSAVYLCASRGPAKNIQYFGAGTRLSVL.

This clonotype was seen repeatedly, ten times or more. The chain employs TRBV12-3 or TRBV12-4 and TRBJ2-1; 16 positions match TRBD2. The V segment lost 8 bases and the J segment 2 bases; nucleotides outside the gene matches: 6. The CDR3 loop spans 17 amino acids. The CDR3 here is CASRGLAGGGAYNEQFF. DNA of the CDR3: TGTGCCAGCCGGGGACTAGCGGGAGGGGGGGCCTACAATGAGCAGTTCTTC.

In its sample, this clonotype was seen a few times. Just one base apart from a much larger clone, this may be a read error. This chain connects TRBV6-2 or TRBV6-3 to TRBJ2-2; either TRBD1 or TRBD2 may fit D (7 bases each). V dropped 2 bases and J dropped 1 base, with 11 bases sitting between them. The CDR3 spans 16 residues. CDR1 MNHEY and CDR2 SVGEGT come from the germline V gene. The CDR3 sequence: CASSYSGTVNTGELFF. CDR3 in DNA: TGTGCCAGCAGTTACAGCGGGACAGTGAACACCGGGGAGCTGTTTTTT.

The V and J genes are TRBV11-3 and TRBJ2-3, with D possibly TRBD2 on 6 matching bases. The germline V gene has CDR1 SGHNT and CDR2 YENEEA. V lost 3 bases, J lost 4 bases, and 23 bases lay in between. This CDR3 is built from 18 residues. CDR3 nucleotides: TGTGCCAGCAGCTTCCATGCGGGACCCCTTAGGATTGCAGATACGCAGTATTTT. This gives the protein CASSFHAGPLRIADTQYF. Full variable domain (missing parts from reference TRBV11-3 and TRBJ2-3): EAGVVQSPRYKIIEKKQPVAFWCNPISGHNTLYWYLQNLGQGPELLIRYENEEAVDDSQLPKDRFSAERLKGVDSTLKIQPAELGDSAVYLCASSFHAGPLRIADTQYFGPGTRLTVL.

This chain uses TRBV4-1 with TRBJ2-4; 8 bases map to TRBD1. The V and J ends lost 1 base and 7 bases, in that order; junction bases with no gene match: 6. The CDR3 loop spans 15 amino acids. Germline V gene data show CDR1 as MGHRA and CDR2 as YSYEKL. Here the CDR3 DNA reads TGCGCCAGCAGCCAAGTCCAGGGGGCAGGGAACATTCAGTACTTC. As protein: CASSQVQGAGNIQYF.

The CDR3 is CSVAQAGRGGGYTF. In DNA form, the CDR3 reads TGCAGCGTTGCACAGGCCGGACGGGGCGGGGGCTACACCTTC. The J gene is TRBJ1-2, the V gene TRBV29-1; D might be TRBD1 (5 bases). The V end lost 4 bases, the J end lost 8 bases, and 20 bases lay between the germline ends. This CDR3 region has 14 residues. CDR1 is SQVTM, CDR2 ANQGSEA, per germline.

This clonotype was observed many times. The CDR3 loop is CASSAATSGTDTQYF. The CDR3 region has the DNA TGTGCCAGCAGTGCTGCGACTAGCGGCACAGATACGCAGTATTTT. The chain employs TRBV2 and TRBJ2-3, with TRBD2 matching over 8 bases. The germline gives CDR1 SNHLY, CDR2 FYNNEI. With V trimmed by 4 bases and J by 1 base, 4 bases remained unmatched. The CDR3 loop spans 15 amino acids.

This clonotype was detected ten times or more. The chain joins TRBV12-3 or TRBV12-4 to TRBJ2-3; 8 bases match TRBD2. There are 16 residues in the CDR3. The V gene end was trimmed by 5 bases and the J gene end by 4 bases; junction bases not matched to a gene: 11. The CDR3 sequence is CASSPRAIAGSDTQYF. The CDR3 DNA follows: TGTGCCAGCAGTCCCCGGGCCATAGCGGGATCAGATACGCAGTATTTT.

This clonotype showed up just a few times. This chain links TRBV20-1 with TRBJ2-5; 9 nucleotides agree with TRBD1. Per the germline V gene, CDR1 is DFQATT and CDR2 is SNEGSKA (reference sequence). The CDR3 totals 12 residues. J was trimmed by 1 base and V by 8 bases; bases with no gene match: 2. The CDR3 DNA follows: TGCAGTTCGGGACAGGGCCAAGAGACCCAGTACTTC. Residues: CSSGQGQETQYF.

This clonotype was found many times. This chain links TRBV7-7 with TRBJ2-7; D possibly uses TRBD1 or TRBD2 (5 bases each). Trimming removed 5 bases from V and 7 bases from J, with 18 bases in between. The CDR3 extends over 14 amino acids. Germline V gene sequence: CDR1 SSHAT, CDR2 FNYEAQ (reference sequence). The CDR3 bases are TGTGCCAGCAGCCCCGACGGGGCACTGGGTGAGCAGTACTTC. Amino acid sequence: CASSPDGALGEQYF.

Many counts were recorded for this clonotype. V and J are TRBV5-1 and TRBJ2-5, with 9 bases lining up with TRBD1. CDR1 SGHRS and CDR2 YFSETQ come from the germline V gene. The V and J ends lost 0 bases and 5 bases, in that order; junction bases with no gene match: 5. The CDR3 loop spans 15 amino acids. The CDR3 loop is CASSLGDRVKETQYF. The DNA for the CDR3 is TGCGCCAGCAGCTTGGGGGACAGGGTGAAGGAGACCCAGTACTTC.

At least ten counts were recorded for this clonotype. CDR3 loop: CASSWGDTTYEQYF. The CDR3 DNA reads TGCGCCAGCAGCTGGGGGGACACTACCTACGAGCAGTACTTC. This chain connects TRBV5-1 to TRBJ2-7, with D possibly called TRBD1 or TRBD2 (6 bases each). This CDR3 comprises 14 residues. Trimming shortened V by 3 bases and J by 2 bases, and 12 bases separated the two germline ends. The germline V gene has CDR1 SGHRS and CDR2 YFSETQ.

This clonotype came up many times. This chain joins TRBV7-2 and TRBJ2-7, with D perhaps matching TRBD1 (5 bases). The V end lost 1 base, the J end lost 2 bases, and 6 bases lay between the germline ends. Germline V gene data show CDR1 as SGHTA and CDR2 as FQGNSA. CDR3 length equals 13 residues. CDR3 loop: CASSLVGAYEQYF. The CDR3 DNA follows: TGTGCCAGCAGCTTAGTAGGGGCCTACGAGCAGTACTTC.

This clonotype showed up many times. This chain joins TRBV7-2 and TRBJ2-2, with D maybe TRBD1 (8 bases). CDR1 SGHTA and CDR2 FQGNSA come from the germline V gene. This CDR3 spans 16 amino acids. V lost 6 bases to trimming and J lost 4 bases, with 18 bases between them. In nucleotides, the CDR3 is TGTGCCAGCAGTACAGGGGGGAGGGCCATCACCGGGGAGCTGTTTTTT. It encodes CASSTGGRAITGELFF.

This clonotype was observed many times. This rearrangement joins TRBV5-1 to TRBJ2-1, with D unresolved. Trimming pared 3 bases from V and 5 bases from J, leaving 9 bases between. The CDR3 length is 13 residues. Germline V lookup: CDR1 SGHRS, CDR2 YFSETQ. The CDR3 region is CASSSPNNNEQFF. For the CDR3, the DNA is TGCGCCAGCAGCTCCCCAAATAACAATGAGCAGTTCTTC.